The 24 T cell receptor beta chains in this list originate from one sample, sequenced in a study of blood T cell repertoires in COVID-19. Clones were sequenced by immunoSEQ multiplex PCR, and TCRdb holds only the in-frame ones, with some missing. This table has 90,000 to 120,000 clones, 80% appearing once. Material for sequencing was peripheral blood. These receptors came from a man aged 70 or older with acute or convalescent COVID-19.

The chain couples TRBV2 to TRBJ1-6; 11 nucleotides align to TRBD1. The V gene's germline CDR1 is SNHLY and CDR2 FYNNEI. The CDR3 is 15 amino acids. Losses at the gene ends were 1 base for V and 9 bases for J; bases not matched to a gene: 2. CDR3 coding DNA: TGTGCCAGCAGTGAAGTCGGACAGGGGGCTTCACCCCTCCACTTT. As protein: CASSEVGQGASPLHF. Full variable domain (missing parts from reference TRBV2 and TRBJ1-6): EPEVTQTPSHQVTQMGQEVILRCVPISNHLYFYWYRQILGQKVEFLVSFYNNEISEKSEIFDDQFSVERPDGSNFTLKIRSTKLEDSAMYFCASSEVGQGASPLHFGNGTRLTVT.

The CDR3 here is CASSVGSSYNEQFF. Written as DNA, the CDR3 is TGTGCCAGCAGCGTGGGGAGCTCCTACAATGAGCAGTTCTTC. V is TRBV5-4 and J is TRBJ2-1; possibly TRBD2 for D (5 bases). V dropped 4 bases and J dropped 0 bases, with 8 bases sitting between them. The CDR3 covers 14 residues. Germline CDR1 and CDR2: SGHNT and YYREEE (reference sequence).

A word on this clone: Other DNA variants within this sample encode the same CDR3. V usage is TRBV6-5 and J usage is TRBJ1-5; D may be TRBD1 (6 bases). Germline V gene sequence: CDR1 MNHEY, CDR2 SVGAGI. The CDR3 consists of 13 residues. The V end lost 6 bases, the J end lost 4 bases, and 10 bases lay between the germline ends. The CDR3 reads CASSYDRNQPQHF. The DNA for the CDR3 is TGTGCCAGCAGCTATGACAGGAATCAGCCCCAGCATTTT.

A word on this clone: This CDR3 is also generated by other DNA sequences in the sample. The chain joins TRBV5-4 to TRBJ2-2; D is unresolved. Germline CDR1 and CDR2: SGHNT and YYREEE (reference sequence). Trimming left V 0 bases short and J 4 bases short, with 4 bases between. The CDR3 length is 13 residues. CDR3 sequence (DNA): TGTGCCAGCAGCTTGGCGGGCACCGGGGAGCTGTTTTTT. Amino acids: CASSLAGTGELFF. Variable domain in full (rest from reference TRBV5-4 and TRBJ2-2): ETGVTQSPTHLIKTRGQQVTLRCSSQSGHNTVSWYQQALGQGPQFIFQYYREEENGRGNFPPRFSGLQFPNYSSELNVNALELDDSALYLCASSLAGTGELFFGEGSRLTVL.

This rearrangement joins TRBV18 to TRBJ1-1; D is uncertain. There are 14 residues in the CDR3. Germline values: CDR1 KGHSH, CDR2 LQKENI. V was pared by 3 bases and J by 3 bases, with 11 bases between. The CDR3 DNA reads TGTGCCAGCTCACCTAATCTGGAGGACACTGAAGCTTTCTTT. Its translation: CASSPNLEDTEAFF.

This rearrangement joins TRBV7-9 to TRBJ1-4, with 7 bases aligning to TRBD1. Trimming removed 1 base from V and 5 bases from J; junction bases left unmatched: 1. The CDR3 has 14 residues. Germline loops: CDR1 SEHNR, CDR2 FQNEAQ (reference sequence). The CDR3 protein is CASSLGQGNEKLFF. As DNA, the CDR3 is TGTGCCAGCAGCTTAGGACAGGGCAATGAAAAACTGTTTTTT.

The rearrangement links TRBV7-2 to TRBJ2-5, with TRBD2 matching 9 bases. Germline-derived CDR1 and CDR2 are SGHTA and FQGNSA. This CDR3 comprises 15 residues. The V segment lost 2 bases and the J segment 4 bases; nucleotides outside the gene matches: 5. The CDR3 loop is CASSLTSAGGETQYF. The CDR3 DNA reads as TGTGCCAGCAGCTTAACCTCAGCGGGGGGAGAGACCCAGTACTTC.

The chain recombines TRBV5-1 with TRBJ2-1; TRBD1 matches 7 bases. Germline CDR1 and CDR2: SGHRS and YFSETQ. The V and J ends lost 0 bases and 0 bases, in that order; junction bases with no gene match: 0. The CDR3 has 15 amino acids. The CDR3 bases are TGCGCCAGCAGCTTGGGGACAGGCTCCTACAATGAGCAGTTCTTC. Its translation is CASSLGTGSYNEQFF.

The rearrangement uses TRBV28 and TRBJ1-5; 9 nucleotides agree with TRBD1. Trimming at V came to 7 bases and at J to 9 bases, leaving 13 bases not matched to a gene. Germline loops: CDR1 MDHEN, CDR2 SYDVKM. The length of the CDR3 is 15 residues. The DNA for the CDR3 is TGTGCCAGCAAGCAATTATTAGGACAGGGGTGGCCCCAGCATTTT. Protein product: CASKQLLGQGWPQHF.

This clone was seen a handful of times. The chain is built from TRBV20-1 and TRBJ1-3; TRBD1 is a possible D gene (6 bases). The V end was cut by 3 bases, the J end by 2 bases, with 11 bases between. CDR1 and CDR2 (germline): DFQATT, SNEGSKA (reference sequence). The CDR3 spans 14 residues. CDR3 coding DNA: TGCAGTGCTAGTTGGGGGGGCACTGGAAACACCATATATTTT. Residues: CSASWGGTGNTIYF.

V and J are TRBV23-1 and TRBJ1-1, with 9 bases fitting TRBD1. TRBV23-1 is labeled an ORF, and its function is uncertain. V was clipped by 3 bases and J by 3 bases; unmatched bases: 11. The length of the CDR3 is 17 residues. CDR3 bases: TGCGCCAGCAGTCATATCAAGACAGGGGGAAAGGACACTGAAGCTTTCTTT. This sequence encodes CASSHIKTGGKDTEAFF.

V usage is TRBV3-1 (or the pseudogene TRBV3-2) and J usage is TRBJ2-7; D uncertain. This CDR3 is built from 12 residues. Germline CDR1 and CDR2: LGHDT and YNNKEL (reference sequence). With 3 bases removed from V and 3 bases from J, the gap between germline ends came to 6 bases. The CDR3 DNA reads TGTGCCAGCAGCCAGAGCGTCTACGAGCAGTACTTC. It yields the protein CASSQSVYEQYF.

The V and J genes are TRBV11-2 and TRBJ2-1; 8 bases are a match to TRBD2. There are 15 residues in the CDR3. With 4 bases clipped from V and 0 bases from J, the junction kept 2 bases outside the gene matches. Per germline, CDR1 SGHAT and CDR2 FQNNGV. The CDR3 nucleotides are TGTGCCAGCAGCTCGGGGGGGGACTCCTACAATGAGCAGTTCTTC. It encodes CASSSGGDSYNEQFF.

The chain uses TRBV29-1 and TRBJ2-3; no clear D. Per the germline V gene, CDR1 is SQVTM and CDR2 is ANQGSEA. V lost 8 bases, J lost 2 bases, and 8 bases lay in between. The CDR3 spans 11 residues. CDR3 in amino acids: CSSRITDTQYF. The CDR3 nucleotides read TGCAGCTCCAGAATCACAGATACGCAGTATTTT.

This clone is a singleton in its sample. The chain couples TRBV29-1 to TRBJ2-3; D ambiguous. V was pared by 1 base and J by 0 bases, with 5 bases between. CDR3 length: 13 residues. Germline values: CDR1 SQVTM, CDR2 ANQGSEA. This CDR3 reads CSVEGTSTDTQYF. CDR3 DNA: TGCAGCGTTGAAGGTACTAGCACAGATACGCAGTATTTT.

This sequence joins TRBV19 and TRBJ2-7; maybe TRBD1 (5 bases). Germline CDR1 is LNHDA and CDR2 is SQIVND (reference sequence). The CDR3 totals 13 residues. V was shortened by 6 bases and J by 4 bases, with 13 bases between the two germline ends. CDR3: CASSEDSVYEQYF. CDR3 coding DNA: TGTGCCAGTAGCGAAGACAGTGTTTACGAGCAGTACTTC.

The chain joins TRBV2 to TRBJ2-2, with 11 nucleotides matching TRBD1. Germline lookup yields CDR1 SNHLY and CDR2 FYNNEI. The ends lost 4 bases at V and 4 bases at J; junction bases unmatched: 5. This CDR3 is 16 amino acids long. The CDR3 coding sequence is TGTGCCAGCAGTGCAGGGACAGGGGGATTCACCGGGGAGCTGTTTTTT. The encoded protein is CASSAGTGGFTGELFF. Full variable domain (outside the CDR3, taken from reference TRBV2 and TRBJ2-2): EPEVTQTPSHQVTQMGQEVILRCVPISNHLYFYWYRQILGQKVEFLVSFYNNEISEKSEIFDDQFSVERPDGSNFTLKIRSTKLEDSAMYFCASSAGTGGFTGELFFGEGSRLTVL.

The chain uses TRBV12-3 or TRBV12-4 and TRBJ1-1; possible D gene TRBD1, 5 bases. The ends were cut back, 3 bases at V and 4 bases at J, with 9 bases in the middle. The CDR3 is made up of 13 amino acids. The DNA of the CDR3 is TGTGCCAGCAGTTTGGAAGGGGTCACTGAAGCTTTCTTT. This gives the protein CASSLEGVTEAFF.

The J gene is TRBJ2-7, the V gene TRBV6-5; a possible D gene is TRBD1 (6 bases). Per the germline V gene, CDR1 is MNHEY and CDR2 is SVGAGI. The V gene lost 8 bases and the J gene lost 2 bases, with 16 bases spanning the gap. The CDR3 has 14 residues. The CDR3 spells CASGQYRVTYEQYF. The CDR3 DNA is TGTGCCAGCGGACAATACAGGGTAACCTACGAGCAGTACTTC.

This clone was seen once. The chain couples TRBV11-2 to TRBJ2-3; 9 positions agree with TRBD1. This CDR3 contains 15 residues. V trimming: 1 base; J trimming: 4 bases; junction bases outside the gene matches: 3. In germline, CDR1 is SGHAT, CDR2 FQNNGV. In DNA form, the CDR3 reads TGTGCCAGCAGCTTAGGGGGGACAGGGTCAGATACGCAGTATTTT. Translated, it gives CASSLGGTGSDTQYF.

The J gene is TRBJ1-4, the V gene TRBV3-1 (or the pseudogene TRBV3-2); D is unclear. In germline, CDR1 is LGHDT, CDR2 YNNKEL (reference sequence). Deletions cut 2 bases from V and 2 bases from J, with 9 bases between. The CDR3 extends over 15 amino acids. The CDR3 DNA is TGTGCCAGCAGCCAACAGGCGCAGACTAATGAAAAACTGTTTTTT. Its protein is CASSQQAQTNEKLFF.

The chain is built from TRBV2 and TRBJ2-3; 11 nucleotides align to TRBD1. CDR3 length: 15 amino acids. From germline, CDR1 is SNHLY and CDR2 FYNNEI. Trimming removed 6 bases from V and 7 bases from J; junction bases left unmatched: 9. This chain's CDR3 is CASSLGQGGLNTQYF. The CDR3 coding sequence is TGTGCCAGCAGCCTGGGACAGGGGGGCTTAAATACGCAGTATTTT.

The chain uses TRBV6-2 or TRBV6-3 and TRBJ1-1; a weak D match, TRBD1 (6 bases). Germline V CDR1 and CDR2: MNHEY, SVGEGT. V gave up 4 bases and J gave up 4 bases, with 13 bases separating them. The CDR3 is 14 amino acids. This CDR3 reads CASSWGGAGTEAFF. The CDR3 region has the DNA TGTGCCAGCAGTTGGGGGGGGGCGGGCACTGAAGCTTTCTTT.

The chain has TRBV5-4 and TRBJ2-5; D is perhaps TRBD2 (5 bases). V lost 4 bases, J lost 2 bases, and 9 bases lay in between. This CDR3 contains 13 residues. Germline CDR1 and CDR2: SGHNT and YYREEE (reference sequence). CDR3 in amino acids: CASSPPGQETQYF. As DNA, the CDR3 is TGTGCCAGCAGCCCTCCGGGGCAAGAGACCCAGTACTTC.